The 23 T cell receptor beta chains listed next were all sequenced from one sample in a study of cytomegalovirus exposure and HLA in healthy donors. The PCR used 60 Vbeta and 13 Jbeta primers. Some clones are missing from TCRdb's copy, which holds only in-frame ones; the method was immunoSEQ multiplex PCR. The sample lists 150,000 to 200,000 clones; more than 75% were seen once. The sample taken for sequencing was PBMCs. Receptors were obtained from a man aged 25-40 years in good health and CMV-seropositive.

CDR3: CASGLQGEGYNEQFF. In nucleotides, the CDR3 is TGTGCTAGTGGTTTACAGGGGGAAGGCTACAATGAGCAGTTCTTC. The genes are TRBV12-5 and TRBJ2-1, with 8 bases aligning to TRBD1. Trimming at V came to 3 bases and at J to 3 bases, leaving 4 bases not matched to a gene. The germline CDR1 and CDR2 sequences are LGHNT and FRNRAP. The CDR3 runs to 15 residues.

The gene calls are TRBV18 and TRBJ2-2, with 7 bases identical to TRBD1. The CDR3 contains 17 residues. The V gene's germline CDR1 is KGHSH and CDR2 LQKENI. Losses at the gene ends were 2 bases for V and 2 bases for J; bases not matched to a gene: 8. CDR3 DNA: TGTGCCAGCTCACCATCCACAGGGGCCCCCAACACCGGGGAGCTGTTTTTT. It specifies CASSPSTGAPNTGELFF. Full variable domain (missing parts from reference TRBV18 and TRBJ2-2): NAGVMQNPRHLVRRRGQEARLRCSPMKGHSHVYWYRQLPEEGLKFMVYLQKENIIDESGMPKERFSAEFPKEGPSILRIQQVVRGDSAAYFCASSPSTGAPNTGELFFGEGSRLTVL.

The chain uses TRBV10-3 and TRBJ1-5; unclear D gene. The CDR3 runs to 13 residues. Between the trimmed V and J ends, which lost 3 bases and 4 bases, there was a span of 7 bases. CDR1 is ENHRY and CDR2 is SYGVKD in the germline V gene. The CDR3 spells CAISDHSNQPQHF. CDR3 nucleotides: TGTGCCATCAGTGACCATTCAAATCAGCCCCAGCATTTT.

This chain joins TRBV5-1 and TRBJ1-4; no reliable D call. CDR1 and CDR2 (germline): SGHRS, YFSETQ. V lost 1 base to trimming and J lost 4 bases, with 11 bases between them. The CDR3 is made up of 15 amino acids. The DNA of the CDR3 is TGCGCCAGCAGCTTGCGCGGGCAAGTTAATGAAAAACTGTTTTTT. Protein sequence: CASSLRGQVNEKLFF.

The CDR3 reads CASSGGGANYGYTF. In DNA, the CDR3 is TGTGCCAGCAGTGGGGGGGGCGCGAACTATGGCTACACCTTC. The chain employs TRBV2 and TRBJ1-2; TRBD1 is a possible D gene (6 bases). Germline lookup yields CDR1 SNHLY and CDR2 FYNNEI. With 4 bases removed from V and 2 bases from J, the gap between germline ends came to 11 bases. The CDR3 has 14 residues.

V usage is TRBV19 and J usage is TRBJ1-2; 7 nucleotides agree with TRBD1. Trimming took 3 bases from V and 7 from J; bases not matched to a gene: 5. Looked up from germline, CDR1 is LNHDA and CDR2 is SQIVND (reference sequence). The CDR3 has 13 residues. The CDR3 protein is CASSINRGSGYTF. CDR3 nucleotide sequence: TGTGCCAGTAGTATCAACAGGGGTTCTGGCTACACCTTC.

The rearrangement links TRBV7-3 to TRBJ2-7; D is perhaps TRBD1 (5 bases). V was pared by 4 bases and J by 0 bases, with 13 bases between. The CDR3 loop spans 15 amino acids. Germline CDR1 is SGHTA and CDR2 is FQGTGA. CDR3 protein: CASSSSRDHSYEQYF. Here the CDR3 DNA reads TGTGCCAGCAGCTCCTCCAGGGATCACTCCTACGAGCAGTACTTC.

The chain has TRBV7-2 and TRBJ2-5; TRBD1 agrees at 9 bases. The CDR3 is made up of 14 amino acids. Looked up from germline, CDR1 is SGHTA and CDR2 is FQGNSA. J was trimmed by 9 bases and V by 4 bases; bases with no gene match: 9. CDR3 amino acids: CASSSGTGSGAQYF. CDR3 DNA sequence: TGTGCCAGCAGCTCCGGGACAGGGAGCGGTGCCCAGTACTTC.

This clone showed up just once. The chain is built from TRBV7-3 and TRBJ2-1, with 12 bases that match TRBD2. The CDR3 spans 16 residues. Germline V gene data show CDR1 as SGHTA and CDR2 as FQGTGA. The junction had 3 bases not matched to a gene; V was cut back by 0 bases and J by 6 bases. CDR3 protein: CASSLTVLAGGNEQFF. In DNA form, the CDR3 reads TGTGCCAGCAGCTTAACGGTACTAGCGGGAGGCAATGAGCAGTTCTTC.

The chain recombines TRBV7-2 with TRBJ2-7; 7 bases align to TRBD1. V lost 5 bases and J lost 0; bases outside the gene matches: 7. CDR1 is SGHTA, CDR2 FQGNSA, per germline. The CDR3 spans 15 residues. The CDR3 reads CASSVDRASSYEQYV. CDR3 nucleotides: TGTGCCAGCAGCGTAGACAGGGCAAGCTCCTACGAGCAGTACGTC.

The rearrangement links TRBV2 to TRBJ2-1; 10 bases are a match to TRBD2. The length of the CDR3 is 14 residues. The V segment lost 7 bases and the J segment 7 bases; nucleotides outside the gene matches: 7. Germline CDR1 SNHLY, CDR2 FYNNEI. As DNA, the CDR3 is TGTGCCAGCAAGGCTGGGACTAGCGAAAATGAGCAGTTCTTC. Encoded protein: CASKAGTSENEQFF.

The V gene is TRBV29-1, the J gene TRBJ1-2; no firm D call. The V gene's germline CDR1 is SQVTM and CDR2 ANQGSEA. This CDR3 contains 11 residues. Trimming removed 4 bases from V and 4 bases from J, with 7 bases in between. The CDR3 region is CSVVGVYGYTF. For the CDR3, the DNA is TGCAGCGTTGTGGGAGTCTATGGCTACACCTTC.

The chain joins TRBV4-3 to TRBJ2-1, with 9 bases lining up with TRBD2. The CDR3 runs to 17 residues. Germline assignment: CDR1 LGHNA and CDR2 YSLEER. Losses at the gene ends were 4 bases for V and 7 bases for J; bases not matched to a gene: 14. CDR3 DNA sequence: TGCGCCAGCAGCCTTTACCACTCCAGCGGGGGGCGAAATGAGCAGTTCTTC. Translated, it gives CASSLYHSSGGRNEQFF.

The CDR3 loop reads CASSPLGGGIPYEQYV. The DNA of the CDR3 is TGCGCCAGCAGCCCTCTAGGGGGGGGAATCCCCTACGAGCAGTACGTC. This rearrangement joins TRBV5-1 to TRBJ2-7; D is possibly TRBD2 (7 bases). Germline CDR1 is SGHRS and CDR2 is YFSETQ. This CDR3 contains 16 residues. Trimming removed 4 bases from V and 2 bases from J, with 19 bases in between.

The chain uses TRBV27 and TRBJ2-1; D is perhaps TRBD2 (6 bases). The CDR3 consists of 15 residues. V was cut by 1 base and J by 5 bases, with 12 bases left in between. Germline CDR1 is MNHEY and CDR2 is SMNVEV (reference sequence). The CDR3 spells CASSLLRDLNNEQFF. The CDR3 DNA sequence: TGTGCCAGCAGTTTATTACGGGACTTGAACAATGAGCAGTTCTTC.

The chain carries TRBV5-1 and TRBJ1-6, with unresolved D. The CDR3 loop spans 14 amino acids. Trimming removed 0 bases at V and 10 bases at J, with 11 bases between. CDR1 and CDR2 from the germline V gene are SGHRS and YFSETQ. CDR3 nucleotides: TGCGCCAGCAGCTTGGGGGAGAGTGGATCACCCCTCCACTTT. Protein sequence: CASSLGESGSPLHF.

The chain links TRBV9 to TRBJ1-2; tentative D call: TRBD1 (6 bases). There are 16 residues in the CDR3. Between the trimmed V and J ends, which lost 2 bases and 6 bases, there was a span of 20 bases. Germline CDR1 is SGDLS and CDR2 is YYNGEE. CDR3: CASSVGAFQASNGYTF. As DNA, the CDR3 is TGTGCCAGCAGCGTGGGGGCCTTTCAGGCTTCGAATGGCTACACCTTC.

CDR3: CASSSGGWDEQYF. The CDR3 bases are TGTGCCAGCAGTAGCGGAGGGTGGGACGAGCAGTACTTC. The chain employs TRBV7-9 and TRBJ2-7; a possible D gene is TRBD2 (6 bases). Germline V lookup: CDR1 SEHNR, CDR2 FQNEAQ (reference sequence). The V and J ends lost 6 bases and 5 bases respectively, with 14 bases between them. The CDR3 sequence is 13 residues long.

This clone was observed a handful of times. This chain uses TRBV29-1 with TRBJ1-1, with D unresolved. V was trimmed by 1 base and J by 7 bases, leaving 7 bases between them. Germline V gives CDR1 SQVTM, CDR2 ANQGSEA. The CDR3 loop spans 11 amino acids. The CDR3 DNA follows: TGCAGCGTTGAAGGGGAGGTTGAAGCTTTCTTT. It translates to CSVEGEVEAFF.

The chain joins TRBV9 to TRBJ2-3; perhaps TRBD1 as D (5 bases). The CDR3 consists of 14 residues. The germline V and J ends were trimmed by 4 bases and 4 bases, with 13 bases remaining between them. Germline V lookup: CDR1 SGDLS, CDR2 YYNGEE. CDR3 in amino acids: CASSLQSGPDTQYF. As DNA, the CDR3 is TGTGCCAGCAGCCTCCAATCAGGGCCAGATACGCAGTATTTT.

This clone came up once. The CDR3 region has the DNA TGTGCCAGCAGTGAATTCAGCGGCCAAGAGACCCAGTACTTC. Translating it yields CASSEFSGQETQYF. This chain links TRBV2 with TRBJ2-5; TRBD2 might be the D (5 bases). The V gene's germline CDR1 is SNHLY and CDR2 FYNNEI. CDR3 length: 14 amino acids. Trimming stripped 2 bases from V and 1 base from J, with 8 bases between. Drawing the rest from reference TRBV2 and TRBJ2-5, the complete variable domain is EPEVTQTPSHQVTQMGQEVILRCVPISNHLYFYWYRQILGQKVEFLVSFYNNEISEKSEIFDDQFSVERPDGSNFTLKIRSTKLEDSAMYFCASSEFSGQETQYFGPGTRLLVL.

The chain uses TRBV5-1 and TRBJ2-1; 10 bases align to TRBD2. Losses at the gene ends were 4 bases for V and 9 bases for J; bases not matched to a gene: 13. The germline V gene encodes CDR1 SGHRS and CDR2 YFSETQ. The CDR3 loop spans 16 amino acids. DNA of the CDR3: TGCGCCAGCAGCCCGGGCCAGGCTAGCGGGAGAGGTGAGCAGTTCTTC. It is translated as CASSPGQASGRGEQFF.

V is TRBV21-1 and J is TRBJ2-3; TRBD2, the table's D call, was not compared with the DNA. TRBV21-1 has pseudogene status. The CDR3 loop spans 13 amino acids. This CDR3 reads CAEEPGATDTQYF. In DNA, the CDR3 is TGTGCCGAAGAGCCGGGAGCAACAGATACGCAGTATTTT.